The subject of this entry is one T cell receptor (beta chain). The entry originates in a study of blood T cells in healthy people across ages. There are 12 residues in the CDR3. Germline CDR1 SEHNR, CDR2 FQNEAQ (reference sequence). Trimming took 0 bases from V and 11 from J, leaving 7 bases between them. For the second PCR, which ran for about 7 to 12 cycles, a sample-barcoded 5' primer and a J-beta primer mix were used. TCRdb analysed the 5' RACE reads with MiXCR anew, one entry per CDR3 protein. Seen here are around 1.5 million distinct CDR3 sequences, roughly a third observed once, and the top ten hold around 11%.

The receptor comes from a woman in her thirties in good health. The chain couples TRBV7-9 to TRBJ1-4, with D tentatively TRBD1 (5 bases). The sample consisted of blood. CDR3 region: CASSLAGVKLFF. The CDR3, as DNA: TGTGCCAGCAGCTTAGCGGGGGTGAAACTGTTTTTT.